This TCR beta chain was captured in a study of glioma-infiltrating T cells after dendritic cell vaccination. Produced via immunoSEQ multiplex PCR; TCRdb's table is partial and in-frame only. The sample includes fewer than 90,000 clones, roughly four fifths of them seen just once. Time point reported: after dendritic cell vaccination, including at tumor progression/relapse. The CDR3 sequence is 14 residues long. Looked up from germline, CDR1 is SGDLS and CDR2 is YYNGEE. Losses at the gene ends were 4 bases for V and 5 bases for J; bases not matched to a gene: 7. The origin of this receptor is a human donor with glioblastoma. V and J are TRBV9 and TRBJ1-1; 8 bases fit TRBD1. The input for sequencing was blood, taken after dendritic cell vaccination. This CDR3 is CASSPQGERTEAFF. DNA of the CDR3: TGTGCCAGCAGCCCACAGGGGGAGAGAACTGAAGCTTTCTTT.